This passage covers 15 T cell receptor beta chains from one sample sequenced in a study of blood T cell repertoires in COVID-19. The protocol was immunoSEQ multiplex PCR, while the TCRdb copy is restricted to in-frame clones and leaves out a portion. Counted here are 400,000 to 450,000 clones, approximately 89% occurring once; the ten biggest clones make up around 13%. Material: peripheral blood. The receptors here all came from a woman aged 45 to 65 with COVID-19, enrolled during active disease.

This clone has a single count. The chain uses TRBV7-3 and TRBJ1-2; tentative D call: TRBD1 (5 bases). Trimming took 4 bases from V and 3 from J, leaving 18 bases between them. CDR1 is SGHTA, CDR2 FQGTGA, per germline. The CDR3 is 16 residues long. The chain's CDR3 is CASSSRGGGRDYGYTF. As DNA, the CDR3 is TGTGCCAGCAGCTCTCGGGGGGGTGGACGCGACTATGGCTACACCTTC.

The V and J genes are TRBV30 and TRBJ1-1; 7 bases line up with TRBD1. The length of the CDR3 is 14 residues. V lost 0 bases to trimming and J lost 6 bases; unmatched junction nucleotides: 7. Germline V lookup: CDR1 GTSNPN, CDR2 SVGIG (reference sequence). CDR3 DNA sequence: TGTGCCTGGAGTGTAGGCGGGCAGGGGGCTGAAGCTTTCTTT. It translates to CAWSVGGQGAEAFF.

This clone was seen a few times. This rearrangement joins TRBV5-1 to TRBJ1-5, with a tentative D call TRBD1 (5 bases). The CDR3 sequence is 11 residues long. Germline V gives CDR1 SGHRS, CDR2 YFSETQ. The ends were cut back, 10 bases at V and 5 bases at J, with 10 bases in the middle. The CDR3 sequence is CAGGRYQPQHF. As DNA, the CDR3 is TGCGCCGGGGGGAGGTATCAGCCCCAGCATTTT.

This chain joins TRBV29-1 and TRBJ2-3; TRBD1 aligns across 9 bases. The CDR3 sequence is 14 residues long. The germline gives CDR1 SQVTM, CDR2 ANQGSEA. Trimming at V came to 3 bases and at J to 4 bases, leaving 5 bases not matched to a gene. DNA of the CDR3: TGCAGCGTTGATGAAAGACAGGGGGCAGATACGCAGTATTTT. This gives the protein CSVDERQGADTQYF.

CDR3 bases: TGTGCCAGCAGCTTAGGCGGGGGGGTTTGGGAGACCCAGTACTTC. Amino acids: CASSLGGGVWETQYF. The chain combines TRBV11-1 with TRBJ2-5; 9 bases agree with TRBD2. Germline-derived CDR1 and CDR2 are SGHAT and FQDESV (reference sequence). Trimming took 1 base from V and 5 from J; bases not matched to a gene: 5. This CDR3 spans 15 amino acids.

V usage is TRBV2 and J usage is TRBJ2-3; 9 nucleotides align to TRBD2. Germline V gene sequence: CDR1 SNHLY, CDR2 FYNNEI. The CDR3 runs 14 residues. The ends lost 6 bases at V and 1 base at J; junction bases unmatched: 2. For the CDR3, the DNA is TGTGCCAGCAGGGAGCGGGGGGGCACAGATACGCAGTATTTT. It translates to CASRERGGTDTQYF.

This clone was observed a few times. The genes are TRBV5-6 and TRBJ1-2, with 7 bases lining up with TRBD1. Germline V lookup: CDR1 SGHDT, CDR2 YYEEEE. The CDR3 has 14 amino acids. V was pared by 2 bases and J by 5 bases, with 6 bases of the junction left unmatched. Written as DNA, the CDR3 is TGTGCCAGCAGCTTAATGGCAGGGGGGTATGGCTACACCTTC. Its protein product is CASSLMAGGYGYTF.

The sample holds one count of this clone. The V and J genes are TRBV19 and TRBJ1-1; 7 bases are a match to TRBD1. The germline gives CDR1 LNHDA, CDR2 SQIVND (reference sequence). The CDR3 totals 16 residues. J gave up 10 bases and V 3 bases, and 17 bases lay outside the gene matches. CDR3 sequence reads: CASSILGWTEGAGAFF. The CDR3 bases are TGTGCCAGTAGTATCTTAGGATGGACCGAGGGGGCCGGAGCTTTCTTT.

Here the CDR3 reads CASSQQFLPLHF. The CDR3 bases are TGCGCCAGCAGTCAACAGTTCCTACCCCTCCACTTT. V is TRBV10-2 and J is TRBJ1-6; no definite D call. Germline V gene lookup returns CDR1 WSHSY and CDR2 SAAADI. This CDR3 is 12 amino acids long. V lost 5 bases, J lost 12 bases, and 11 bases lay in between.

The chain has TRBV27 and TRBJ1-2; 7 bases are a match to TRBD1. Trimming removed 5 bases from V and 4 bases from J; junction bases left unmatched: 4. The CDR3 is 13 amino acids. The germline gives CDR1 MNHEY, CDR2 SMNVEV (reference sequence). The CDR3, as DNA: TGTGCCAGCAGTAGCCGGGACAGCTATGGCTACACCTTC. Its translation is CASSSRDSYGYTF.

The CDR3 loop is CASSLWGLGLIETQYF. The CDR3 coding sequence is TGCGCCAGCAGCCTCTGGGGACTGGGGTTAATTGAGACCCAGTACTTC. The chain is built from TRBV5-1 and TRBJ2-5, with D maybe TRBD2 (6 bases). Trimming removed 4 bases at V and 5 bases at J, with 21 bases between. The length of the CDR3 is 16 residues. Germline CDR1 SGHRS, CDR2 YFSETQ.

The chain couples TRBV29-1 to TRBJ2-7; TRBD2 matches 7 bases. After removal of 4 bases from V and 7 bases from J, the junction contained 7 bases not matched to a gene. CDR1 and CDR2 (germline): SQVTM, ANQGSEA. CDR3 length: 12 residues. CDR3 nucleotide sequence: TGCAGCGTTGGTAGTCAGGGAGGGGAGCAGTACTTC. It is translated as CSVGSQGGEQYF.

V usage is TRBV19 and J usage is TRBJ2-2; 13 nucleotides agree with TRBD2. Losses at the gene ends were 5 bases for V and 6 bases for J; bases not matched to a gene: 12. CDR1 is LNHDA and CDR2 is SQIVND in the germline V gene (reference sequence). The CDR3 is 18 residues long. Here the CDR3 reads CASSPRLAGGYSAGELFF. The CDR3 DNA reads TGTGCCAGTAGTCCTCGACTAGCGGGGGGCTATAGTGCCGGGGAGCTGTTTTTT.

The V and J genes are TRBV19 and TRBJ1-5; D is undetermined. The V end lost 7 bases, the J end lost 2 bases, and 6 bases lay between the germline ends. CDR1 and CDR2 (germline): LNHDA, SQIVND (reference sequence). The CDR3 loop spans 12 amino acids. The CDR3 sequence is CASTGGNQPQHF. DNA for the CDR3: TGTGCCAGTACGGGAGGCAATCAGCCCCAGCATTTT.

V and J are TRBV2 and TRBJ2-2; no clear D. V lost 3 bases to trimming and J lost 6 bases, with 14 bases between them. Germline loops: CDR1 SNHLY, CDR2 FYNNEI. This CDR3 contains 15 residues. This CDR3 is CASSDSLGVSGELFF. The CDR3 DNA reads TGTGCCAGCAGTGATTCCCTAGGCGTCTCCGGGGAGCTGTTTTTT.